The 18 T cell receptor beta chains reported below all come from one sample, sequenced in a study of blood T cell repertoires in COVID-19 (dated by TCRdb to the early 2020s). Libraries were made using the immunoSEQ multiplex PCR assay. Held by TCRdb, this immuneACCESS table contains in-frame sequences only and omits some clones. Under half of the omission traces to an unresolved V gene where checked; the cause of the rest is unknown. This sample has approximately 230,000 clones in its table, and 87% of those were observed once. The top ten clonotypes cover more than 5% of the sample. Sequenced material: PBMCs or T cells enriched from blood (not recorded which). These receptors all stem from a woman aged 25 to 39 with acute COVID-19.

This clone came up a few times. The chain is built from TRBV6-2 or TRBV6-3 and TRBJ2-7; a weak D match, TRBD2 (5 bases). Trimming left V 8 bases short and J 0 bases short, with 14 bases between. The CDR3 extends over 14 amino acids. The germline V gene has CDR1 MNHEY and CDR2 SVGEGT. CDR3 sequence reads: CASRLSDLSYEQYF. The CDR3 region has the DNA TGTGCCAGCCGCCTTAGCGACCTCTCCTACGAGCAGTACTTC.

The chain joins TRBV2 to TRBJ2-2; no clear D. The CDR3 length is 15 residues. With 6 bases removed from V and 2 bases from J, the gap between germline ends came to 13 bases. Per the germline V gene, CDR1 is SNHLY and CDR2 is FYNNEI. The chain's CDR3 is CASSDSRLNTGELFF. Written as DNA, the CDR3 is TGTGCCAGCAGCGACTCTAGGCTTAACACCGGGGAGCTGTTTTTT.

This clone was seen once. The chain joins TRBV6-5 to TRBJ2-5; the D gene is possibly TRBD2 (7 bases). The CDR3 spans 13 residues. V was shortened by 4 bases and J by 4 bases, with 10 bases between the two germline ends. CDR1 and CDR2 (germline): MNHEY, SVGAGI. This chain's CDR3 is CASSWGGAETQYF. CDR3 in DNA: TGTGCCAGCAGTTGGGGGGGCGCAGAGACCCAGTACTTC.

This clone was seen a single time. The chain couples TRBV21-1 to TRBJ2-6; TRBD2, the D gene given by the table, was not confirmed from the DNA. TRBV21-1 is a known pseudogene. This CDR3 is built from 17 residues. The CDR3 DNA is TGTGCCAGCAGCAAAGAAGAGAGGGAGAATGGGGCCAACGTCCTGACTTTC. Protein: CASSKEERENGANVLTF.

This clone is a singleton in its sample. The CDR3 region has the DNA TGTGCCAGCCAAGCGAGGATAGCGAGCACCGGGGAGCTGTTTTTT. It translates to CASQARIASTGELFF. The chain uses TRBV27 and TRBJ2-2; D is possibly TRBD2 (5 bases). Between the trimmed V and J ends, which lost 8 bases and 4 bases, there was a span of 17 bases. This CDR3 is 15 amino acids long. Germline CDR1 MNHEY, CDR2 SMNVEV (reference sequence).

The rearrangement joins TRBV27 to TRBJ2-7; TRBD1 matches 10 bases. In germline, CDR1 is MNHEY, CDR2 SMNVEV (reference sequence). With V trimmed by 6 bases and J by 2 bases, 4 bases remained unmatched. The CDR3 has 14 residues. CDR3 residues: CASRRGQGAYEQYF. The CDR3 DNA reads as TGTGCCAGCAGGCGCGGACAGGGGGCCTACGAGCAGTACTTC.

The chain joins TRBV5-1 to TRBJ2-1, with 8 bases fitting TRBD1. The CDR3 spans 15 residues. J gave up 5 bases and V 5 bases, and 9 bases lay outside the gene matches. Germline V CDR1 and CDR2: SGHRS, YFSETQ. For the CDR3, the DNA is TGCGCCAGCAGGCCAGACAGGGGCTTTAACAATGAGCAGTTCTTC. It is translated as CASRPDRGFNNEQFF.

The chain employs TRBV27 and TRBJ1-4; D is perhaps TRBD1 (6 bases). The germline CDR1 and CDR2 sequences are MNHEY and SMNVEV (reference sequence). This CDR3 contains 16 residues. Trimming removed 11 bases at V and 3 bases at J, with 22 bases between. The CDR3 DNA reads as TGTGCCTCTTGGGGGGGCAAATATTTGGCTAATGAAAAACTGTTTTTT. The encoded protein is CASWGGKYLANEKLFF.

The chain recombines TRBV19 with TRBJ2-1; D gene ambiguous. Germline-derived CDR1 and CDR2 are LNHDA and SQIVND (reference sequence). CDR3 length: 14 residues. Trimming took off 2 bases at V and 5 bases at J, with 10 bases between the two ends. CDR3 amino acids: CASSIMVEDNEQFF. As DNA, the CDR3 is TGTGCCAGTAGTATAATGGTAGAGGACAATGAGCAGTTCTTC.

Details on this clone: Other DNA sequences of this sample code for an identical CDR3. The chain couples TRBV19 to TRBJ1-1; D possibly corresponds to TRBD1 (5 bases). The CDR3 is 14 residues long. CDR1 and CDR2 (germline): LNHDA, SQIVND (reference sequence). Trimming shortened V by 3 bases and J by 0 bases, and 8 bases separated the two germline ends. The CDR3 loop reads CASSIEGVNTEAFF. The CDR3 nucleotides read TGTGCCAGTAGTATCGAAGGGGTGAACACTGAAGCTTTCTTT.

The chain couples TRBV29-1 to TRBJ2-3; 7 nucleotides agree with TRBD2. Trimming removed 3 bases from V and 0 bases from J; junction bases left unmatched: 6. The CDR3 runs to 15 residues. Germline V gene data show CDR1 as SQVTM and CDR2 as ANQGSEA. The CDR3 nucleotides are TGCAGCGTTGAGGGAGGGAGCCGCAGCACAGATACGCAGTATTTT. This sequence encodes CSVEGGSRSTDTQYF.

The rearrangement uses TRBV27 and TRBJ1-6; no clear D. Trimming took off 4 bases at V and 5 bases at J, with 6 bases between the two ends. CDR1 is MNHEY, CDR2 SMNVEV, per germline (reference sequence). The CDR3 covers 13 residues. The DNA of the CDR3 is TGTGCCAGCAGTTGGCAGGATAATTCACCCCTCCACTTT. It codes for CASSWQDNSPLHF.

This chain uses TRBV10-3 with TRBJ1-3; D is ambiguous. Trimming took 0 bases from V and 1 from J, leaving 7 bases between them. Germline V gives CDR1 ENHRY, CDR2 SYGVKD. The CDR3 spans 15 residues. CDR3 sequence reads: CAISESKRSGNTIYF. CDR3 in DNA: TGTGCCATCAGTGAGTCGAAGAGGTCTGGAAACACCATATATTTT.

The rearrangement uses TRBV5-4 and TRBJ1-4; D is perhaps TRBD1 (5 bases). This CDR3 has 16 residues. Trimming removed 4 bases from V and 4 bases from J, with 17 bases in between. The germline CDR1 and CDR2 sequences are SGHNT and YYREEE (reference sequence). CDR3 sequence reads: CASSLGGVAHNEKLFF. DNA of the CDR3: TGTGCCAGCAGCCTCGGGGGTGTAGCCCATAATGAAAAACTGTTTTTT.

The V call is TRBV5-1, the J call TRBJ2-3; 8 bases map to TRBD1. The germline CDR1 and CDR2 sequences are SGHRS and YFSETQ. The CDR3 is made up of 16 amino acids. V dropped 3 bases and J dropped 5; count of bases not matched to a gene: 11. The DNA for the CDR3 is TGCGCCAGCAGCTCCTTCAGGGGGCTAGCCGAAGATACGCAGTATTTT. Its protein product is CASSSFRGLAEDTQYF.

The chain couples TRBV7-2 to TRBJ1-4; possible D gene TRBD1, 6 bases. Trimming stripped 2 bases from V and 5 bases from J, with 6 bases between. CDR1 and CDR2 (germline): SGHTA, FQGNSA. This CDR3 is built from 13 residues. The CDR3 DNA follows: TGTGCCAGCAGCTTAAGGGGGAATGAAAAACTGTTTTTT. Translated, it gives CASSLRGNEKLFF.

CDR3 bases: TGTGCCAGCAGCTTAGACATAATGTCGCTAGCGGGATTTGAGCAGTTCTTC. Translated: CASSLDIMSLAGFEQFF. The chain recombines TRBV7-2 with TRBJ2-1; TRBD2 aligns across 9 bases. This CDR3 comprises 17 residues. The germline CDR1 and CDR2 sequences are SGHTA and FQGNSA. The V segment lost 1 base and the J segment 9 bases; nucleotides outside the gene matches: 13.

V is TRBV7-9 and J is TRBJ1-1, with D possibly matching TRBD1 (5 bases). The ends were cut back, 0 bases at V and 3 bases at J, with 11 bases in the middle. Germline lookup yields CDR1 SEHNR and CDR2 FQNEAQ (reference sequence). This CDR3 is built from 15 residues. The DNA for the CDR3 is TGTGCCAGCAGCTTAGCGGGCACCAGGGACACTGAAGCTTTCTTT. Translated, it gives CASSLAGTRDTEAFF.